The 26 T cell receptor beta chains below were found in one sample sequenced in a study of shared clonotypes between healthy human individuals. The table came from immunoSEQ multiplex PCR; TCRdb's copy has only in-frame clones and leaves some out. Of around 1,100,000 clones listed, 77% are singletons. Sequencing was done on a sample of memory CD4+ T cells from PBMCs. Sample subset: CD45RA-negative fraction. All receptors derive from a man aged 18 to 29 in good health. Some clones in this sample may be carry-over from other donors' samples.

V and J are TRBV7-2 and TRBJ2-1, with TRBD1 as a possible D gene (5 bases). Germline V CDR1 and CDR2: SGHTA, FQGNSA. The CDR3 is made up of 16 amino acids. V dropped 1 base and J dropped 5 bases, with 15 bases sitting between them. As DNA, the CDR3 is TGTGCCAGCAGCTTAGGCTCGGGTGCAGGGAACAATGAGCAGTTCTTC. It codes for CASSLGSGAGNNEQFF.

V gene TRBV29-1 combines with J gene TRBJ1-2; D remains ambiguous. This CDR3 has 12 residues. CDR1 SQVTM and CDR2 ANQGSEA come from the germline V gene. The V gene lost 4 bases and the J gene lost 4 bases, with 10 bases spanning the gap. The CDR3 loop is CSVAPWGYGYTF. Here the CDR3 DNA reads TGCAGCGTTGCTCCCTGGGGCTATGGCTACACCTTC.

The chain uses TRBV2 and TRBJ2-5; TRBD1 is a possible D gene (6 bases). The germline CDR1 and CDR2 sequences are SNHLY and FYNNEI. V was clipped by 6 bases and J by 3 bases, with 8 bases between them. CDR3 length: 12 amino acids. The CDR3 DNA is TGTGCCAGCAGGGACAGAGAAGAGACCCAGTACTTC. Its protein product is CASRDREETQYF.

As regards this clone: Compared with germline, one end of the junction differs, possibly owing to a read error. Within the sample, other DNA sequences also encode this same CDR3. The gene calls are TRBV28 and TRBJ1-5, with TRBD1 as a possible D gene (5 bases). Germline-derived CDR1 and CDR2 are MDHEN and SYDVKM. The CDR3 is 15 amino acids. The CDR3 DNA sequence: TGTGCTAGCAGTTTAGGCGGCGTGGGGGATCAGCCCCGGCATTTT. It codes for CASSLGGVGDQPRHF.

This clone has a single count. Different DNA sequences within this sample yield the same CDR3. This chain joins TRBV18 and TRBJ1-4; D not certain. Trimming cost V 2 bases and J 0 bases, with 4 bases left between them. The CDR3 has 14 residues. Germline V lookup: CDR1 KGHSH, CDR2 LQKENI. CDR3 sequence: CASSPGATNEKLFF. In DNA form, the CDR3 reads TGTGCCAGCTCACCAGGCGCAACTAATGAAAAACTGTTTTTT.

The rearrangement uses TRBV28 and TRBJ1-1; 7 bases agree with TRBD1. V shed 6 bases and J 0 bases; nucleotides not matched to a gene: 7. The CDR3 runs 15 residues. The germline CDR1 and CDR2 sequences are MDHEN and SYDVKM. As DNA, the CDR3 is TGTGCCAGCAGGCCCCCGGGACAGATGAACACTGAAGCTTTCTTT. It translates to CASRPPGQMNTEAFF.

This rearrangement joins TRBV6-5 to TRBJ2-5; 9 positions match TRBD2. The CDR3 totals 14 residues. The junction had 9 bases not matched to a gene; V was cut back by 6 bases and J by 7 bases. CDR1 and CDR2 from the germline V gene are MNHEY and SVGAGI. CDR3 nucleotide sequence: TGTGCCAGCAGCCGACCAGCGGGAGGAGGGACCCAGTACTTC. The encoded protein is CASSRPAGGGTQYF.

This chain joins TRBV28 and TRBJ1-1, with D possibly TRBD1 on 6 matching bases. V was trimmed by 1 base and J by 4 bases, leaving 16 bases between them. The CDR3 runs 16 residues. Germline values: CDR1 MDHEN, CDR2 SYDVKM. CDR3 in DNA: TGTGCCAGCAGTTTATCCGCAGGGGCCCTAAGCACTGAAGCTTTCTTT. Translating it yields CASSLSAGALSTEAFF.

This chain uses TRBV5-4 with TRBJ1-2; D not certain. The CDR3 is 12 amino acids. The V end was cut by 4 bases, the J end by 8 bases, with 12 bases between. CDR1 SGHNT and CDR2 YYREEE come from the germline V gene (reference sequence). This CDR3 reads CASSPTMEGYTF. CDR3 nucleotide sequence: TGTGCCAGCAGCCCCACCATGGAGGGCTACACCTTC.

This clone was seen just once. In DNA form, the CDR3 reads TGCAGCGTTCAGGTAGCGGACTCCTACGAGCAGTACTTC. It yields the protein CSVQVADSYEQYF. V gene TRBV29-1 combines with J gene TRBJ2-7, with D perhaps matching TRBD2 (6 bases). CDR3 length equals 13 residues. Deletions cut 5 bases from V and 0 bases from J, with 11 bases between. Germline lookup yields CDR1 SQVTM and CDR2 ANQGSEA.

As concerns this clone: In the same sample, other DNA sequences code for this CDR3. The V call is TRBV2, the J call TRBJ1-5; D possibly corresponds to TRBD1 (5 bases). The CDR3 is 13 amino acids. Per the germline V gene, CDR1 is SNHLY and CDR2 is FYNNEI. Trimming cost V 4 bases and J 3 bases, with 7 bases left between them. The CDR3 DNA reads as TGTGCCAGCAGTGGACAGTTCAATCAGCCCCAGCATTTT. Translation: CASSGQFNQPQHF.

This clone was seen more than once but under ten times. The chain employs TRBV6-5 and TRBJ2-1; 9 bases are a match to TRBD1. The ends lost 5 bases at V and 5 bases at J; junction bases unmatched: 4. Germline loops: CDR1 MNHEY, CDR2 SVGAGI. The CDR3 runs 14 residues. CDR3 DNA sequence: TGTGCCAGCAGTCGGACAGGGGCGGACAATGAGCAGTTCTTC. This gives the protein CASSRTGADNEQFF.

The V gene is TRBV19, the J gene TRBJ2-7; 7 bases align to TRBD1. Germline V gene data show CDR1 as LNHDA and CDR2 as SQIVND (reference sequence). This CDR3 spans 14 amino acids. V lost 4 bases, J lost 0 bases, and 3 bases stayed unmatched. CDR3 protein: CASSKGQLSYEQYF. The CDR3 nucleotides are TGTGCCAGTAGTAAGGGACAGCTCTCCTACGAGCAGTACTTC.

The rearrangement joins TRBV6-5 to TRBJ2-1; no reliable D call. The length of the CDR3 is 15 residues. V gave up 2 bases and J gave up 4 bases, with 12 bases separating them. The germline V gene encodes CDR1 MNHEY and CDR2 SVGAGI. CDR3 coding DNA: TGTGCCAGCAGTTACGCCCCGACTGGATACAATGAGCAGTTCTTC. Translation gives CASSYAPTGYNEQFF.

This chain connects TRBV4-1 to TRBJ2-7, with TRBD1 as a possible D gene (5 bases). Germline V gene sequence: CDR1 MGHRA, CDR2 YSYEKL. V lost 3 bases and J lost 0, with 12 bases in between. The CDR3 extends over 15 amino acids. The CDR3: CASSQGTQVSYEQYF. The CDR3, as DNA: TGCGCCAGCAGCCAGGGTACACAGGTCTCCTACGAGCAGTACTTC.

In regard to this clone: Other nucleotide sequences from this sample produce the same CDR3. This chain uses TRBV6-1 with TRBJ1-1; D is ambiguous. The V gene lost 6 bases and the J gene lost 1 base, with 9 bases spanning the gap. The CDR3 runs 13 residues. CDR1 and CDR2 (germline): MNHNS, SASEGT. Here the CDR3 DNA reads TGTGCCAGCAGCAGCCGTGGGAACACTGAAGCTTTCTTT. The encoded protein is CASSSRGNTEAFF.

This chain connects TRBV9 to TRBJ1-3, with D uncertain. Trimming shortened V by 0 bases and J by 4 bases, and 14 bases separated the two germline ends. Germline V gives CDR1 SGDLS, CDR2 YYNGEE. The length of the CDR3 is 16 residues. The CDR3 loop is CASSVGKGSGGNTIYF. As DNA, the CDR3 is TGTGCCAGCAGCGTAGGAAAAGGGTCGGGGGGAAACACCATATATTTT.

A remark on this clone: A much bigger clone sits one base away, suggesting this may be a read error. The V gene is TRBV5-4, the J gene TRBJ2-2, with TRBD1 as a possible D gene (7 bases). This CDR3 comprises 15 residues. Per the germline V gene, CDR1 is SGHNT and CDR2 is YYREEE (reference sequence). V was trimmed by 9 bases and J by 7 bases, leaving 22 bases between them. The CDR3, as DNA: TGTGCCAACAGTTACCCCAGGGGGGACAGCGGGGAGCTGTTTTTT. Translation gives CANSYPRGDSGELFF.

A single count supports this clone. V is TRBV19 and J is TRBJ2-5; 7 nucleotides line up with TRBD1. Trimming cost V 6 bases and J 5 bases; bases outside gene matches: 6. This CDR3 has 13 amino acids. Germline values: CDR1 LNHDA, CDR2 SQIVND (reference sequence). The CDR3 sequence: CASSRQGWETQYF. CDR3 DNA sequence: TGTGCCAGTAGCCGACAGGGCTGGGAGACCCAGTACTTC.

This chain links TRBV5-4 with TRBJ2-1, with 11 bases fitting TRBD2. The J segment lost 9 bases and the V segment lost 0 bases, leaving 8 bases of the junction unmatched. The CDR3 runs 16 residues. Germline lookup yields CDR1 SGHNT and CDR2 YYREEE (reference sequence). The CDR3 reads CASSLGTSGHLVEQFF. DNA for the CDR3: TGTGCCAGCAGCTTGGGGACTAGCGGGCATCTGGTTGAGCAGTTCTTC.

With regard to this clone: One junction end does not reproduce the germline sequence, and a read error may be involved. The chain combines TRBV10-3 with TRBJ2-5, with TRBD2 as a possible D gene (6 bases). This CDR3 has 13 amino acids. CDR1 is ENHRY, CDR2 SYGVKD, per germline. This CDR3 reads CGIRGSYQETQYF. The CDR3 DNA follows: TGTGGCATCCGGGGGTCGTACCAAGAGACCCAGTACTTC.

The chain is built from TRBV4-1 and TRBJ2-1; a weak D match, TRBD1 (5 bases). CDR1 and CDR2 from the germline V gene are MGHRA and YSYEKL. CDR3 size: 15 residues. The V end lost 1 base, the J end lost 10 bases, and 17 bases lay between the germline ends. Written as DNA, the CDR3 is TGCGCCAGCAGCCAAGTAGGTCCCCTGAGGACAGAGCAGTTCTTC. Residues: CASSQVGPLRTEQFF.

This clone appeared a few times. This chain joins TRBV2 and TRBJ2-3, with D maybe TRBD2 (5 bases). Trimming stripped 9 bases from V and 1 base from J, with 11 bases between. Germline CDR1 reads SNHLY; CDR2 reads FYNNEI. CDR3 size: 13 residues. The CDR3 reads CARGGSGTDTQYF. CDR3 DNA: TGTGCCAGAGGCGGGTCGGGCACAGATACGCAGTATTTT.

The chain is built from TRBV7-9 and TRBJ2-1, with D perhaps TRBD2 (5 bases). V gave up 4 bases and J gave up 4 bases, with 17 bases separating them. CDR1 and CDR2 from the germline V gene are SEHNR and FQNEAQ (reference sequence). This CDR3 is built from 16 residues. The CDR3 region is CASSSSGFSGYNEQFF. In nucleotides, the CDR3 is TGTGCCAGCAGCTCCAGTGGGTTTTCGGGGTACAATGAGCAGTTCTTC.

V and J are TRBV28 and TRBJ2-7, with D perhaps being TRBD1 or TRBD2 (6 bases each). V was trimmed by 8 bases and J by 6 bases, leaving 26 bases between them. This CDR3 contains 16 residues. Germline loops: CDR1 MDHEN, CDR2 SYDVKM. The CDR3 nucleotides are TGTGCCAGCCCTCCTCCTCGGGGGCAGCCGGAGGTCGAGCAGTACTTC. The encoded protein is CASPPPRGQPEVEQYF.

The gene calls are TRBV7-2 and TRBJ1-1; D unresolved. Germline loops: CDR1 SGHTA, CDR2 FQGNSA. The length of the CDR3 is 14 residues. V was cut by 1 base and J by 1 base, with 7 bases left in between. CDR3 protein: CASSLDIRNTEAFF. In DNA, the CDR3 is TGTGCCAGCAGCTTAGACATCAGGAACACTGAAGCTTTCTTT.